Listed below are T cell receptor beta chains from one sample, sequenced in a study of identical twins. A single record per CDR3 protein comes from TCRdb applying MiXCR to the 5' RACE reads. Here the sample spans around 200,000 distinct CDR3 sequences, roughly a tenth being singletons. Sequencing used memory (CD45RO+) T cells sorted from blood. The receptors were gathered from a young woman in good health. CDR3s include the opening cysteine and the closing phenylalanine or tryptophan. D genes are given only for firm matches. Not all rows give a size; the values are once, few, many and, for expanded clones, a class.

TRBJ2-2	.	many	TRBV3-1	CASSQGGGELFF	TGTGCCAGCAGCCAAGGAGGCGGGGAGCTGTTTTTT
TRBJ2-4	.	.	TRBV7-2	CASSLSGKNIQYF	TGTGCCAGCAGCTTATCCGGGAAAAACATTCAGTACTTC
TRBJ1-3	.	few	TRBV6-5	CASSLESTGGNTIYF	TGTGCCAGCAGTTTGGAGTCCACGGGGGGAAACACCATATATTTT
TRBJ2-2	.	few	TRBV12-3/TRBV12-4	CASSRGLGTGELFF	TGTGCCAGCAGTAGGGGTTTAGGCACCGGGGAGCTGTTTTTT
TRBJ2-3	.	few	TRBV7-9	CASRRESTDTQYF	TGTGCCAGCAGAAGGGAGAGCACAGATACGCAGTATTTT
TRBJ1-4	.	.	TRBV20-1	CSASRPSSTNEKLFF	TGCAGTGCTAGTCGGCCGTCATCAACTAATGAAAAACTGTTTTTT
TRBJ2-7	.	few	TRBV20-1	CSAGTGWGAYEQYF	TGCAGTGCTGGAACTGGTTGGGGGGCCTACGAGCAGTACTTC
TRBJ1-1	TRBD1	many	TRBV5-1	CASSSITTGATTEAFF	TGCGCCAGCAGCTCGATTACGACAGGGGCGACCACTGAAGCTTTCTTT
TRBJ2-2	.	.	TRBV15	CATSLDRTTGELFF	TGTGCCACCAGCCTAGACAGGACCACCGGGGAGCTGTTTTTT
TRBJ1-5	.	.	TRBV12-3/TRBV12-4	CASKYADQPQHF	TGTGCCAGCAAGTATGCGGATCAGCCCCAGCATTTT
TRBJ1-5	.	many	TRBV9	CASSVEGMDQPQHF	TGTGCCAGCAGCGTAGAGGGGATGGATCAGCCCCAGCATTTT
TRBJ1-1	.	.	TRBV5-1	CASSLNPGVNTEAFF	TGCGCCAGCAGCTTGAATCCAGGGGTGAACACTGAAGCTTTCTTT
TRBJ2-3	TRBD1	.	TRBV2	CASKGARQGRGHADTQYF	TGTGCCAGCAAAGGGGCAAGACAGGGAAGGGGCCACGCAGATACGCAGTATTTT
TRBJ2-3	TRBD2	few	TRBV5-1	CASSLQTSGASGTQYF	TGCGCCAGCAGCTTACAGACTAGCGGGGCATCCGGTACGCAGTATTTT
TRBJ2-1	TRBD2	few	TRBV11-2	CASSLWTSGGNEQFF	TGTGCCAGCAGCTTATGGACTAGCGGGGGGAATGAGCAGTTCTTC
TRBJ2-5	TRBD2	.	TRBV6-1	CASAAGLAGGSNQETQYF	TGTGCCAGCGCGGCCGGGCTAGCGGGGGGGAGTAATCAAGAGACCCAGTACTTC
TRBJ2-1	.	.	TRBV12-5	CASGPSALAYNEQFF	TGTGCTAGTGGTCCTTCGGCCCTGGCCTACAATGAGCAGTTCTTC
TRBJ1-2	.	.	TRBV5-6	CASSWNRINYGYTF	TGTGCCAGCAGCTGGAACAGGATTAACTATGGCTACACCTTC
TRBJ2-7	TRBD1	many	TRBV4-1	CASSQVPSPTGGYEQYF	TGCGCCAGCAGCCAAGTCCCCTCCCCGACAGGGGGTTACGAGCAGTACTTC
TRBJ1-2	.	few	TRBV3-1	CASSPWVGGAYGYTF	TGTGCCAGCAGCCCGTGGGTTGGGGGCGCGTATGGCTACACCTTC
TRBJ2-2	.	.	TRBV20-1	CSARFGRGESGELFF	TGCAGTGCTAGATTTGGACGGGGAGAGTCCGGGGAGCTGTTTTTT
TRBJ2-3	.	many	TRBV9	CASSVAGIADTQYF	TGTGCCAGCAGCGTAGCGGGAATCGCAGATACGCAGTATTTT
TRBJ2-7	TRBD1	.	TRBV10-3	CAISESQAGQGISYEQYF	TGTGCCATCAGTGAGTCGCAGGCGGGACAGGGGATCTCCTACGAGCAGTACTTC
TRBJ2-3	.	many	TRBV14	CASSPKTGSTDTQYF	TGTGCCAGCAGCCCAAAGACAGGTAGCACAGATACGCAGTATTTT
TRBJ2-1	.	.	TRBV7-9	CASSLGGRADEQFF	TGTGCCAGCAGCTTAGGCGGCCGGGCCGATGAGCAGTTCTTC
TRBJ2-2	.	.	TRBV20-1	CSATFPETGELFF	TGCAGTGCAACATTCCCCGAGACCGGGGAGCTGTTTTTT
TRBJ2-7	.	.	TRBV6-2/TRBV6-3	CASIARRSYEQYF	TGTGCCAGCATTGCCAGGAGGAGCTACGAGCAGTACTTC
TRBJ1-2	.	.	TRBV6-1	CASSRTASGGYGYTF	TGTGCCAGCAGCCGGACGGCCTCTGGGGGCTATGGCTACACCTTC
TRBJ1-1	.	many	TRBV10-3	CAISAGTLNTEAFF	TGTGCCATCAGCGCCGGGACCTTGAACACTGAAGCTTTCTTT
TRBJ2-7	TRBD1	.	TRBV7-2	CASSPETGRHEQYF	TGTGCCAGCAGCCCTGAGACAGGGCGGCACGAGCAGTACTTC
TRBJ2-6	.	few	TRBV11-2	CASSLEAVANVLTF	TGTGCCAGCAGCTTAGAGGCGGTCGCCAACGTCCTGACTTTC
TRBJ1-5	TRBD1	many	TRBV7-8	CASSWGQGSYQPQHF	TGTGCCAGCAGCTGGGGACAGGGATCGTACCAGCCCCAGCATTTT
TRBJ2-5	.	.	TRBV20-1	CSGRGGEETQYF	TGCAGTGGGAGGGGGGGAGAAGAGACCCAGTACTTC
TRBJ2-7	.	many	TRBV12-3/TRBV12-4	CASSLPGTYEQYF	TGTGCCAGCAGTTTGCCAGGCACCTACGAGCAGTACTTC
TRBJ2-1	.	.	TRBV12-3/TRBV12-4	CASSKLDHHLYNEQFF	TGTGCCAGCAGTAAGCTGGACCACCATCTCTACAATGAGCAGTTCTTC
TRBJ2-3	TRBD2	.	TRBV12-3/TRBV12-4	CASRHSGGSTDTQYF	TGTGCCAGTCGTCATAGCGGGGGGAGCACAGATACGCAGTATTTT
TRBJ2-7	.	.	TRBV20-1	CSARIGTGAYEQYF	TGCAGTGCCCGGATCGGAACAGGAGCCTACGAGCAGTACTTC
TRBJ2-7	.	.	TRBV7-9	CASSSGRVRHYEQYF	TGTGCCAGCAGCAGTGGTAGGGTACGCCACTACGAGCAGTACTTC
TRBJ2-3	TRBD1	.	TRBV20-1	CSARGQGAGDTQYF	TGCAGTGCTAGGGGACAGGGGGCGGGAGATACGCAGTATTTT
TRBJ2-1	TRBD2	few	TRBV5-6	CASSLRLAGNDEQFF	TGTGCCAGCAGCTTGCGGCTAGCGGGAAACGATGAGCAGTTCTTC
TRBJ2-2	.	medium-sized	TRBV6-1	CASTEGHASGELFF	TGTGCCAGCACCGAGGGCCATGCCAGCGGGGAGCTGTTTTTT
TRBJ2-1	TRBD2	few	TRBV4-3	CASALTSGISSEQFF	TGCGCCAGCGCACTAACTAGCGGGATTTCCAGTGAGCAGTTCTTC
TRBJ2-1	TRBD2	few	TRBV3-1	CASSRGTSGVQKHEQFF	TGTGCCAGCAGCCGAGGGACTAGCGGCGTGCAGAAGCATGAGCAGTTCTTC
TRBJ1-2	.	few	TRBV7-2	CASSLAGGALGYTF	TGTGCCAGCAGCTTAGCGGGGGGGGCGCTTGGCTACACCTTC
TRBJ2-7	.	.	TRBV6-2/TRBV6-3	CASRPRDRFRYEQYF	TGTGCCAGCAGACCCCGGGACCGCTTTCGCTACGAGCAGTACTTC
TRBJ2-1	.	few	TRBV3-1	CASSQDSEWPNNEQFF	TGTGCCAGCAGCCAAGACTCGGAATGGCCGAACAATGAGCAGTTCTTC
TRBJ2-7	TRBD1	few	TRBV20-1	CSARGDSPYEQYF	TGCAGTGCTAGGGGGGACAGTCCCTACGAGCAGTACTTC
TRBJ2-7	TRBD1	few	TRBV4-2	CASSQDGPRGTGSYEQYF	TGTGCCAGCAGCCAAGATGGGCCAAGGGGGACAGGGTCCTACGAGCAGTACTTC
TRBJ1-3	.	few	TRBV6-1	CASIGRTRNTIYF	TGTGCCAGCATCGGAAGGACGAGAAACACCATATATTTT
TRBJ1-3	.	many	TRBV11-2	CASSLMPGGLPISGNTIYF	TGTGCCAGCAGCCTCATGCCTGGGGGATTACCAATCTCTGGAAACACCATATATTTT
TRBJ2-1	TRBD2	few	TRBV12-3/TRBV12-4	CASSPGLAGGRNEQFF	TGTGCCAGCAGCCCGGGACTAGCGGGGGGGCGGAATGAGCAGTTCTTC